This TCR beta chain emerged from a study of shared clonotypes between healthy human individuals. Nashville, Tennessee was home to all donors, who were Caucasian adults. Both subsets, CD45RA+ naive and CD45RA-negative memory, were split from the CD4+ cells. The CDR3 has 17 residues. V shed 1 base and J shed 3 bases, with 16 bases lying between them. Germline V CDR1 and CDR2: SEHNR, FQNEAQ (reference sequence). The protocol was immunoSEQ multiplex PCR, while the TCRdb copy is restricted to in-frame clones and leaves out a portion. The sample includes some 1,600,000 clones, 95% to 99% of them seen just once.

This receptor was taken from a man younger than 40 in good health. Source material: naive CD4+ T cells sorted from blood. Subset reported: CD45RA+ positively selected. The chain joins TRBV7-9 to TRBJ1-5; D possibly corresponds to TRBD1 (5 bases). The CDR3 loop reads CASSLGVQGSHNQPQHF. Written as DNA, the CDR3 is TGTGCCAGCAGCTTAGGGGTTCAGGGTTCCCACAATCAGCCCCAGCATTTT.